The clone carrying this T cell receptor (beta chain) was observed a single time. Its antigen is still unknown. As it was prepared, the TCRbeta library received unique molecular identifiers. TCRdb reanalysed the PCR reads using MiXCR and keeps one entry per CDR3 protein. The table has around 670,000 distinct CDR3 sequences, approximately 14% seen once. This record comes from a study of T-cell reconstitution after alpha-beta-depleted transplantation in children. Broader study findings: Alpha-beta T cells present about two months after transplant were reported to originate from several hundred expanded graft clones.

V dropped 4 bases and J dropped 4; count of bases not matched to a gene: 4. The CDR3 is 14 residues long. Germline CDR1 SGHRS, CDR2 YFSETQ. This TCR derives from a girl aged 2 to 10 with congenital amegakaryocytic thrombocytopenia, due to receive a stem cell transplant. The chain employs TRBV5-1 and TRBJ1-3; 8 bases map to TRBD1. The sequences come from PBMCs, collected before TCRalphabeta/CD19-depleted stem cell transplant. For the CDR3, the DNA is TGCGCCAGCAGCAACAGGGGGTCCGGAAACACCATATATTTT. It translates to CASSNRGSGNTIYF.